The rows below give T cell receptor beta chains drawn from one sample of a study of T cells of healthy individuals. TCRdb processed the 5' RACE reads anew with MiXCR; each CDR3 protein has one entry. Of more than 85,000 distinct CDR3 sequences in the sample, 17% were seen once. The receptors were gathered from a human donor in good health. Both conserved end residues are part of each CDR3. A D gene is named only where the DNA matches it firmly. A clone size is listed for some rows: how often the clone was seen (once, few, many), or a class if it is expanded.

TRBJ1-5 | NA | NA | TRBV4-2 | TGTGCCAGCAGCCACTTCCCGCGGGGCAGGGGAATACAGCCCCAGCATTTT | CASSHFPRGRGIQPQHF
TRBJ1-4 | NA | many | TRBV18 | TGTGCCAGCTCACCACCGTCGGGGGAAAAACTGTTTTTT | CASSPPSGEKLFF
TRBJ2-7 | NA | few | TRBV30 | TGTGCCTGGAGTGTCAGACAACGACAGTACTTC | CAWSVRQRQYF
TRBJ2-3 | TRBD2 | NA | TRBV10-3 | TGTGCCATCAGTTCCCCGGCCGGTAGCGGGGGGGCAAAAGATACGCAGTATTTT | CAISSPAGSGGAKDTQYF
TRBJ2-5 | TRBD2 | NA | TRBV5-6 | TGTGCCAGCAGCTTAACGGGACTAGGGGTTATGGAGACCCAGTACTTC | CASSLTGLGVMETQYF
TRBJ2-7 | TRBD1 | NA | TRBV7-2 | TGTGCCAGCAGCTTGACAGGGACCTACGAGCAGTACTTC | CASSLTGTYEQYF
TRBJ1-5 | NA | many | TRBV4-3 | TGCGCCAGCAGCCAAGATTTTGAGGTAGGGTCCCAGCATTTT | CASSQDFEVGSQHF
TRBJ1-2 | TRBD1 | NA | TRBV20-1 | TGCAGTGCTATAACCTCCGGGACAGTAAATGGCTACACCTTC | CSAITSGTVNGYTF
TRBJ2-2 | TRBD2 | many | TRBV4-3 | TGCGCCAGCAGCCCCATAGCGGGTTCCACCGGGGAGCTGTTTTTT | CASSPIAGSTGELFF
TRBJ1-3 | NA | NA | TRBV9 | TGTGCCAGCAGCGTTAGTAGCCTCTCTGGAAACACCATATATTTT | CASSVSSLSGNTIYF
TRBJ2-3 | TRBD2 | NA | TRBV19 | TGTGCCAGTACAACTAGCGGGGGGGCAGAAGATACGCAGTATTTT | CASTTSGGAEDTQYF
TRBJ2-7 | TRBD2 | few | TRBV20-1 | TGCAGTGCACTACGGACTAGCGCCTACGAGCAGTACTTC | CSALRTSAYEQYF
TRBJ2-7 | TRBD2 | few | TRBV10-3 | TGTGCCATCAGGGAGCGGGAGGGATACGAGCAGTACTTC | CAIREREGYEQYF
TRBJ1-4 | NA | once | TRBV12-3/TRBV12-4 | TGTGCCAGCAGTCTCTACGGAGCAACTAATGAAAAACTGTTTTTT | CASSLYGATNEKLFF
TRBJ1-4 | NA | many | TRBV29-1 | TGCAGCGTTGGGCAGGGCCACCTTAATGAAAAACTGTTTTTT | CSVGQGHLNEKLFF